This T cell receptor (beta chain) was found in a study of blood T cell repertoires in COVID-19. Losses at the gene ends were 3 bases for V and 3 bases for J; bases not matched to a gene: 8. The CDR3 spans 15 residues. Germline CDR1 LNHDA, CDR2 SQIVND (reference sequence). The assay was immunoSEQ multiplex PCR, and TCRdb's table has in-frame clones only and misses some. The sample includes some 60,000 clones, approximately 92% of them seen just once. This clone was counted once. The receptor was derived from a human donor in a cohort sampled during active COVID-19. Material: peripheral blood. The rearrangement joins TRBV19 to TRBJ2-7, with 7 bases matching TRBD2. The DNA for the CDR3 is TGTGCCAGTAGTATGGGCGTGGGGGGGAACTACGAGCAGTACTTC. Protein: CASSMGVGGNYEQYF. Full variable domain (missing parts from reference TRBV19 and TRBJ2-7): DGGITQSPKYLFRKEGQNVTLSCEQNLNHDAMYWYRQDPGQGLRLIYYSQIVNDFQKGDIAEGYSVSREKKESFPLTVTSAQKNPTAFYLCASSMGVGGNYEQYFGPGTRLTVT.